The 14 T cell receptor beta chains given below trace back to one sample, sequenced in a study of T cell changes during pregnancy in multiple sclerosis. Profiled with immunoSEQ multiplex PCR; TCRdb holds only in-frame clones, not every one. The sample contains about 26,000 clones, 89% of which appear only once. Sample: CD8+ T cells from peripheral blood mononuclear cells, taken in the second trimester of pregnancy. The origin of the receptors is a female donor with multiple sclerosis, enrolled in a pregnancy study.

This clone counts as medium-sized. V gene TRBV5-8 combines with J gene TRBJ2-7, with a possible D match to TRBD2 (5 bases). CDR1 is SGHTS, CDR2 YDEGEE, per germline. Deletions cut 4 bases from V and 5 bases from J, with 13 bases between. The CDR3 spans 13 residues. CDR3 bases: TGTGCCAGCAGCCCAAACGGGGTCCACGAGCAGTACTTC. Protein: CASSPNGVHEQYF.

The chain uses TRBV11-2 and TRBJ2-7, with D possibly being TRBD1 (6 bases). This CDR3 has 15 residues. V was pared by 4 bases and J by 0 bases, with 13 bases between. The V gene's germline CDR1 is SGHAT and CDR2 FQNNGV. CDR3 sequence: CASSSPGAGSYEQYF. CDR3 DNA: TGTGCCAGCAGCTCCCCAGGGGCAGGCTCCTACGAGCAGTACTTC.

The rearrangement joins TRBV19 to TRBJ2-1; 8 bases agree with TRBD2. This CDR3 region has 15 residues. Germline V CDR1 and CDR2: LNHDA, SQIVND (reference sequence). After removal of 3 bases from V and 5 bases from J, the junction contained 6 bases not matched to a gene. The CDR3 protein is CASSISGVSHNEQFF. The CDR3 DNA follows: TGTGCCAGTAGTATTAGCGGGGTTTCACACAATGAGCAGTTCTTC.

J is TRBJ2-1 and V is TRBV29-1; TRBD2 agrees at 8 bases. The CDR3 loop spans 13 amino acids. The V gene's germline CDR1 is SQVTM and CDR2 ANQGSEA. Trimming removed 4 bases from V and 6 bases from J; junction bases left unmatched: 5. This chain's CDR3 is CSVALGLANEQFF. Written as DNA, the CDR3 is TGCAGCGTTGCACTCGGACTAGCCAATGAGCAGTTCTTC.

The chain combines TRBV11-3 with TRBJ2-5, with 9 positions matching TRBD2. Germline assignment: CDR1 SGHNT and CDR2 YENEEA. V trimming: 7 bases; J trimming: 3 bases; junction bases outside the gene matches: 9. The CDR3 runs to 15 residues. The CDR3 loop reads CASTNPGLAKETQYF. CDR3 nucleotides: TGTGCCAGCACCAACCCGGGACTAGCCAAAGAGACCCAGTACTTC. Variable domain in full (rest from reference TRBV11-3 and TRBJ2-5): EAGVVQSPRYKIIEKKQPVAFWCNPISGHNTLYWYLQNLGQGPELLIRYENEEAVDDSQLPKDRFSAERLKGVDSTLKIQPAELGDSAVYLCASTNPGLAKETQYFGPGTRLLVL.

This clone showed up just once. The chain has TRBV28 and TRBJ2-7, with a weak D call TRBD1 (6 bases). Germline V CDR1 and CDR2: MDHEN, SYDVKM. This CDR3 spans 13 amino acids. V shed 5 bases and J shed 4 bases, with 12 bases lying between them. For the CDR3, the DNA is TGTGCCAGCAGTCCGGGACACACATACGAGCAGTACTTC. This encodes CASSPGHTYEQYF.

The chain carries TRBV10-1 and TRBJ2-7; possible D gene TRBD2, 5 bases. V gave up 10 bases and J gave up 6 bases, with 13 bases separating them. The CDR3 contains 11 residues. Germline values: CDR1 WNHNN, CDR2 SYGVQD (reference sequence). CDR3 protein: CATSGTGEQYF. The CDR3 bases are TGCGCCACATCGGGAACGGGCGAGCAGTACTTC.

V usage is TRBV6-5 and J usage is TRBJ2-5; weak D call: TRBD2 (6 bases). The DNA end is a closer match to TRBJ2-7, so the J assignment may be wrong. Germline V CDR1 and CDR2: MNHEY, SVGAGI. The CDR3 totals 15 residues. CDR3 region: CASSYSEEGLYEQYF. CDR3 in DNA: TGTGCCAGCAGTTACTCGGAGGAGGGACTCTACGAGCAGTACTTC.

This clone came up once. The gene calls are TRBV19 and TRBJ2-3; possibly TRBD2 for D (6 bases). V was pared by 8 bases and J by 6 bases, with 12 bases between. Germline CDR1 LNHDA, CDR2 SQIVND (reference sequence). The CDR3 is 12 residues long. The CDR3 here is CASGRSWDTQYF. The CDR3 nucleotides are TGTGCCAGTGGGAGGAGTTGGGATACGCAGTATTTT.

The rearrangement uses TRBV5-4 and TRBJ2-3; D possibly corresponds to TRBD2 (5 bases). V shed 6 bases and J shed 4 bases, with 21 bases lying between them. Germline-derived CDR1 and CDR2 are SGHNT and YYREEE (reference sequence). This CDR3 is built from 16 residues. CDR3 amino acids: CASTTLGRVSADTQYF. For the CDR3, the DNA is TGTGCCAGCACCACTTTAGGACGCGTTAGCGCAGATACGCAGTATTTT.

The J gene is TRBJ1-2, the V gene TRBV5-1; a weak D match, TRBD1 (5 bases). The CDR3 extends over 13 amino acids. Germline V lookup: CDR1 SGHRS, CDR2 YFSETQ. V was cut by 4 bases and J by 8 bases, with 15 bases left in between. The CDR3 DNA is TGCGCCAGCAGCCCAAGGGGAGGGAAAGGCTACACCTTC. This gives the protein CASSPRGGKGYTF.

V gene TRBV7-6 combines with J gene TRBJ2-2; D is unclear. Germline loops: CDR1 SGHVS, CDR2 FNYEAQ. The CDR3 consists of 12 residues. CDR3 sequence reads: CATEDVPGELFF. CDR3 sequence (DNA): TGTGCGACTGAAGACGTTCCCGGGGAGCTGTTTTTT. The entire variable domain, with the rest obtained from reference TRBV7-6 and TRBJ2-2, is as follows: GAGVSQSPRYKVTKRGQDVALRCDPISGHVSLYWYRQALGQGPEFLTYFNYEAQQDKSGLPNDRFSAERPEGSISTLTIQRTEQRDSAMYRCATEDVPGELFFGEGSRLTVL.

The chain is built from TRBV4-2 and TRBJ2-7, with TRBD2 matching 7 bases. This CDR3 region has 14 residues. Per the germline V gene, CDR1 is LGHNA and CDR2 is YNFKEQ. Trimming cost V 1 base and J 0 bases; bases outside gene matches: 0. CDR3 nucleotides: TGTGCCAGCAGCCAAGGCGGGGGCTCCTACGAGCAGTACTTC. Translating it yields CASSQGGGSYEQYF.

This chain joins TRBV5-1 and TRBJ2-3; 7 nucleotides match TRBD2. The V segment lost 2 bases and the J segment 3 bases; nucleotides outside the gene matches: 3. Germline V lookup: CDR1 SGHRS, CDR2 YFSETQ. This CDR3 region has 14 residues. The CDR3 DNA follows: TGCGCCAGCAGCTTCGCGGGAGTAACAGATACGCAGTATTTT. It encodes CASSFAGVTDTQYF.